This T cell receptor (beta chain) was retrieved from a study of human T cells and chemical hapten exposure. Regarding the study as a whole: TCRs whose frequency exceeded 1 in 1000 remained the same following DPC sensitization.

The time point here: pre-sensitization, week 0. Treatment given: therapeutic diphenylcyclopropenone sensitization with weekly scalp DPC. The CDR3 length is 15 residues. Trimming pared 4 bases from V and 0 bases from J, leaving 9 bases between. CDR1 and CDR2 (germline): MGHDK, SYGVNS. As the library was built, unique molecular identifiers were attached to individual cDNA molecules. Using its own MiXCR run on the RACE reads, TCRdb lists one record per CDR3 protein. The data show roughly 250,000 distinct CDR3 sequences, approximately 8.4% seen once. Remarks on this clonotype: What it binds is not known.

The J gene is TRBJ2-2, the V gene TRBV25-1; maybe TRBD1 (6 bases). The sequence derives from a woman in her thirties or forties with alopecia areata. Some clones in this sample may be carry-over from other donors' samples. This material consisted of whole blood, taken in connection with sensitization to the hapten diphenylcyclopropenone (DPC). CDR3 in amino acids: CASSGRTANTGELFF. In nucleotides, the CDR3 is TGTGCCAGCAGTGGTAGGACAGCGAACACCGGGGAGCTGTTTTTT.